Detailed here is one T cell receptor beta chain. Its antigen is currently unknown. This entry is derived from a study of T cells after yellow fever vaccination. Study results and limitations: Researchers report a weaker secondary response that nonetheless peaked faster, day 5 versus 15.

Universal primer sites and UMIs were introduced during 5'RACE template-switching synthesis of TCR cDNA. A single record per CDR3 protein comes from TCRdb applying MiXCR to the 5' RACE reads. The sample includes 300,000 to 400,000 distinct CDR3 sequences, around 12% of them seen just once. The specimen was CD4+ T cells sorted from PBMCs, collected 15 days after the yellow fever booster vaccination. The clonotype was recovered from a man in his late teens or twenties who received the YFV17D yellow fever vaccine.

The CDR3 loop is CATSRFSGGSSYNEQFF. CDR3 in DNA: TGTGCCACCAGCAGATTTAGCGGGGGGAGCTCCTACAATGAGCAGTTCTTC. The chain uses TRBV15 and TRBJ2-1; TRBD2 matches at 10 bases. J gave up 0 bases and V 2 bases, and 4 bases lay outside the gene matches. Germline CDR1 LNHNV, CDR2 YYDKDF (reference sequence). This CDR3 spans 17 amino acids. The entire variable domain, with the rest obtained from reference TRBV15 and TRBJ2-1, is as follows: DAMVIQNPRYQVTQFGKPVTLSCSQTLNHNVMYWYQQKSSQAPKLLFHYYDKDFNNEADTPDNFQSRRPNTSFCFLDIRSPGLGDTAMYLCATSRFSGGSSYNEQFFGPGTRLTVL.